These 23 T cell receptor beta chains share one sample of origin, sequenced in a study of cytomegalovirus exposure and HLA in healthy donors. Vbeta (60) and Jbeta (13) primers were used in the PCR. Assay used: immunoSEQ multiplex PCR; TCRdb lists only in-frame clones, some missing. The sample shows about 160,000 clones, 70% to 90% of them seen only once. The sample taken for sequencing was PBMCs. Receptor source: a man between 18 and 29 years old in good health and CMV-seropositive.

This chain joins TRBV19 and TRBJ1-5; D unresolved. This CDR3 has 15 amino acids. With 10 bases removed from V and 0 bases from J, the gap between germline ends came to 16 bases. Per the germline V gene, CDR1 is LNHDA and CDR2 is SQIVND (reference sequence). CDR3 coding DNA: TGTGCCACTGCTTCCACCTGGCATAGCAATCAGCCCCAGCATTTT. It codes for CATASTWHSNQPQHF.

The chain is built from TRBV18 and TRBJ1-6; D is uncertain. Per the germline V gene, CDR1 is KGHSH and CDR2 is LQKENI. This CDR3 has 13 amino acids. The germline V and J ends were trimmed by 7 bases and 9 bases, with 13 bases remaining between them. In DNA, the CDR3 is TGTGCCAGCTTGTCGGGGAACGGTTCACCCCTCCACTTT. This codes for CASLSGNGSPLHF.

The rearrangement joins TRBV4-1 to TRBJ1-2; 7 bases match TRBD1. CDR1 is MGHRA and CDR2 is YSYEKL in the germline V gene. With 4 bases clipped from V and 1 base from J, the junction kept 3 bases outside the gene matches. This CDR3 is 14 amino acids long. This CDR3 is CASSPDRVNYGYTF. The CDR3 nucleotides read TGCGCCAGCAGCCCCGACAGGGTTAACTATGGCTACACCTTC.

Here the CDR3 DNA reads TGTGCCAGCAGTGACCCCGGGACACCGAACACTGAAGCTTTCTTT. This sequence encodes CASSDPGTPNTEAFF. The chain joins TRBV2 to TRBJ1-1; D is perhaps TRBD1 (6 bases). The germline gives CDR1 SNHLY, CDR2 FYNNEI. The CDR3 is 15 amino acids. The V end lost 3 bases, the J end lost 1 base, and 12 bases lay between the germline ends.

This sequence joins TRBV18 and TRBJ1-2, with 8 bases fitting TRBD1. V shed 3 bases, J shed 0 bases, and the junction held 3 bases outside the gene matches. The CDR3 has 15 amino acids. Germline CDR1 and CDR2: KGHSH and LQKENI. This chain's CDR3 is CASSPTGGTNYGYTF. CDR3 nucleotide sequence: TGTGCCAGCTCACCTACAGGGGGTACTAACTATGGCTACACCTTC.

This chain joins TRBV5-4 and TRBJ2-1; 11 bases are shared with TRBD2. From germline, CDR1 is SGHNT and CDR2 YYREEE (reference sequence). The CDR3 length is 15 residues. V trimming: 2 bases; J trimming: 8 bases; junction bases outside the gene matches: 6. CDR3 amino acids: CASSFSGGVIDEQFF. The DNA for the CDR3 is TGTGCCAGCAGCTTTAGCGGGGGGGTAATTGATGAGCAGTTCTTC.

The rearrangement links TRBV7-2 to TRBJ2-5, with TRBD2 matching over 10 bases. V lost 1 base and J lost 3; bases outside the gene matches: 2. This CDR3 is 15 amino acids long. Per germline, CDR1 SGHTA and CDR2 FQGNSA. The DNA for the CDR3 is TGTGCCAGCAGCTTAGGAGCGGGGGGGAAAGAGACCCAGTACTTC. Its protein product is CASSLGAGGKETQYF.

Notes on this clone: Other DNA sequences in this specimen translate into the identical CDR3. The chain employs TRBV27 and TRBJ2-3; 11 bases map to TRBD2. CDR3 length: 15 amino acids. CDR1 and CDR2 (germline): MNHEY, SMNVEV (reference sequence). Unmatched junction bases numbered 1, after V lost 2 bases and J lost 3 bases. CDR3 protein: CASSLGTSGTDTQYF. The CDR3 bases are TGTGCCAGCAGTTTAGGGACTAGCGGTACAGATACGCAGTATTTT.

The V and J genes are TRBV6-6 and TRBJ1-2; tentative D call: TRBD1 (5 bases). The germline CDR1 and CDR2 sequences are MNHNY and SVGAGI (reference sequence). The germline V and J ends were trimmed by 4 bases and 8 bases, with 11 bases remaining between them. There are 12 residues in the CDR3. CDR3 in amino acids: CASSSPGDGYTF. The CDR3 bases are TGTGCCAGCAGTTCTCCGGGGGACGGCTACACCTTC.

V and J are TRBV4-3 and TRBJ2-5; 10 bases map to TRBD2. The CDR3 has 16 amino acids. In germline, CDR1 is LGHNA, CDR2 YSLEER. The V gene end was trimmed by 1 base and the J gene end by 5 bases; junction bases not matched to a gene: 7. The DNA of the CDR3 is TGCGCCAGCAGCCAAGCGTTAGCGGGGGGATCGGAGACCCAGTACTTC. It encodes CASSQALAGGSETQYF.

The CDR3 DNA follows: TGTGCCAGCAGCTTAGGGTCTAGCGGAAACCCATACGAGCAGTACTTC. Translated: CASSLGSSGNPYEQYF. The V and J genes are TRBV7-2 and TRBJ2-7, with TRBD2 matching over 7 bases. V gave up 1 base and J gave up 4 bases; unmatched junction bases: 10. Germline values: CDR1 SGHTA, CDR2 FQGNSA. The CDR3 totals 16 residues.

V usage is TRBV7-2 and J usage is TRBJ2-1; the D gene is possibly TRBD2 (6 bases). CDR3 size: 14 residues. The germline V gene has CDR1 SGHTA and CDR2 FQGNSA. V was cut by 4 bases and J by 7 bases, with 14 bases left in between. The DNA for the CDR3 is TGTGCCAGCAGCTACCCCGGGCGGGAAAATGAGCAGTTCTTC. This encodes CASSYPGRENEQFF.

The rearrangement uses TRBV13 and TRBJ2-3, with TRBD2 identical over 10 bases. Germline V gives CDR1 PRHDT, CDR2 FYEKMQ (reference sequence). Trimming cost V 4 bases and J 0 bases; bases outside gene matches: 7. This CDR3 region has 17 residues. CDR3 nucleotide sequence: TGTGCCAGCAGCTACCCAGCGGGGGGGATTAGCACAGATACGCAGTATTTT. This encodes CASSYPAGGISTDTQYF.

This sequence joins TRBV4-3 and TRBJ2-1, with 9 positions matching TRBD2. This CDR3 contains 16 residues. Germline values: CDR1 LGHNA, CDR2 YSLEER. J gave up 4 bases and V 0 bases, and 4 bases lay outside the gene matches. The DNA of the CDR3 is TGCGCCAGCAGCCAAGATGCAGGACTAGCGTACAATGAGCAGTTCTTC. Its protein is CASSQDAGLAYNEQFF.

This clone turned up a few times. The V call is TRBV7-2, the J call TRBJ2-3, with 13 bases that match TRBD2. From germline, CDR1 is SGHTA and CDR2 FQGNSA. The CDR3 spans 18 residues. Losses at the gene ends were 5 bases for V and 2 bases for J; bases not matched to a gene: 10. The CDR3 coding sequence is TGTGCCAGCAGCCCGACCGGACTAGCGGGGGTAAACACAGATACGCAGTATTTT. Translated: CASSPTGLAGVNTDTQYF.

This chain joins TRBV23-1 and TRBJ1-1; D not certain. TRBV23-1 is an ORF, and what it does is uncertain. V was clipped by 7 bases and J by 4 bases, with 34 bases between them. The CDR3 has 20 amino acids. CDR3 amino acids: CASTTPTPPRWARRITEAFF. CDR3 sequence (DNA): TGCGCCAGCACCACCCCTACCCCCCCCCGGTGGGCAAGACGGATCACTGAAGCTTTCTTT.

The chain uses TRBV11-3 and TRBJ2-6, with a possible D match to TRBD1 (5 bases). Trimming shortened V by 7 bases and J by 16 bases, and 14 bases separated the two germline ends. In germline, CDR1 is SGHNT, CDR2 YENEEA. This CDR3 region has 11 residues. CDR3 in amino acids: CASTTFRELTF. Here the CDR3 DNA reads TGTGCCAGCACCACTTTCAGGGAACTGACTTTC.

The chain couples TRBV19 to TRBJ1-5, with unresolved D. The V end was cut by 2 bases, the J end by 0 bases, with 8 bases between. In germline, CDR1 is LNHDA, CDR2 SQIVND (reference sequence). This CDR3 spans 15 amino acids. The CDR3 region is CASSIMGYSNQPQHF. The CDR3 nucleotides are TGTGCCAGTAGTATAATGGGCTATAGCAATCAGCCCCAGCATTTT.

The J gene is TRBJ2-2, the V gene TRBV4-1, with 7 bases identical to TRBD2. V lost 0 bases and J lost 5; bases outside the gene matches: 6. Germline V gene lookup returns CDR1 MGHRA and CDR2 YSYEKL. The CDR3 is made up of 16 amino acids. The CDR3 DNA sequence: TGCGCCAGCAGCCAAGATGGGCGGGGGTCGACCGGGGAGCTGTTTTTT. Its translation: CASSQDGRGSTGELFF.

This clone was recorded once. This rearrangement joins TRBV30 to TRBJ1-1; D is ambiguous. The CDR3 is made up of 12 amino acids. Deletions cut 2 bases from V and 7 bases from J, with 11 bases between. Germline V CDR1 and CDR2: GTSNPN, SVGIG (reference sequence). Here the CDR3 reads CAWSTSSGEAFF. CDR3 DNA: TGTGCCTGGAGTACCTCGTCCGGTGAAGCTTTCTTT.

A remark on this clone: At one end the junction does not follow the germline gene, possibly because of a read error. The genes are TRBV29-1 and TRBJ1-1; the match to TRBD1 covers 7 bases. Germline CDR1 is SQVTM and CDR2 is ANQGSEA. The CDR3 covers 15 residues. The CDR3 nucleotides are TGCAGCGTCGAAGCCCCGGGACAGCTGAACACTGAAGCTTTCTTT. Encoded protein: CSVEAPGQLNTEAFF.

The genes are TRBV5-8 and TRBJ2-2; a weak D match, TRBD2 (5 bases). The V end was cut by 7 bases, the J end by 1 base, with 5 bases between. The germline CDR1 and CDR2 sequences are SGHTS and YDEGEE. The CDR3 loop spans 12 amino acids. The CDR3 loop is CASRENTGELFF. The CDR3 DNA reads TGTGCCAGCCGGGAGAACACCGGGGAGCTGTTTTTT.

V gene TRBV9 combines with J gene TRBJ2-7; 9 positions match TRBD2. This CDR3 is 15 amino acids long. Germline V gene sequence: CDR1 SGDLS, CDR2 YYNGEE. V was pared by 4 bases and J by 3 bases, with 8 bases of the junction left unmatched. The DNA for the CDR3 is TGTGCCAGCAGCCCCCCCAGCGGGGGGAACTACGAGCAGTACTTC. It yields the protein CASSPPSGGNYEQYF.